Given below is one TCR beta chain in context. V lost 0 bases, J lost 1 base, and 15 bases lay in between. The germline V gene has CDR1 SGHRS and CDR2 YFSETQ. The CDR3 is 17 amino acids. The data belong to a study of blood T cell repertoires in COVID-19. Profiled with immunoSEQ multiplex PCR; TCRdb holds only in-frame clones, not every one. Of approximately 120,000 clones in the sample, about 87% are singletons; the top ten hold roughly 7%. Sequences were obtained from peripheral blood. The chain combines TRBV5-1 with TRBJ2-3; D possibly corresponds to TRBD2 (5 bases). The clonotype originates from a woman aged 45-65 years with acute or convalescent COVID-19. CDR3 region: CASSLGRGSGGTDTQYF. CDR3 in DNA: TGCGCCAGCAGCTTGGGTCGCGGGTCCGGGGGCACAGATACGCAGTATTTT.